A selection of T cell receptor beta chains follows, all from one sample in a study of radiotherapy plus CTLA-4 blockade in lung cancer. Profiled with immunoSEQ multiplex PCR; TCRdb holds only in-frame clones, not every one. The sample lists more than 80,000 clones, more than 75% seen once, with roughly 2.5% in the top ten. Here the sequenced sample was peripheral blood, taken from a patient treated with radiotherapy plus ipilimumab. The receptors derive from a human donor with non-small cell lung cancer that progressed on radiotherapy plus ipilimumab. Some clones in this sample may be carry-over from other donors' samples. CDR3s include the opening cysteine and the closing phenylalanine or tryptophan. A D gene is named only where the DNA matches it firmly. Only some rows state a clone size, as once, few, many or a class for expanded clones.

j_call cdr3_length v_call d_call clone_size cdr3_aa cdr3_nt
TRBJ2-3 12 TRBV6-4 NA NA CASSDVPDTQYF TGTGCCAGCAGTGACGTGCCAGATACGCAGTATTTT
TRBJ2-3 14 TRBV30 TRBD2 NA CAWTPGGSTDTQYF TGTGCCTGGACCCCGGGGGGGAGCACAGATACGCAGTATTTT
TRBJ1-2 14 TRBV18 NA NA CASSPAGQLYGYTF TGTGCCAGCTCACCAGCAGGACAGCTCTATGGCTACACCTTC
TRBJ1-6 14 TRBV19 NA NA CATKEGTYNSPLHF TGTGCCACCAAGGAGGGTACCTATAATTCACCCCTCCACTTT
TRBJ1-5 11 TRBV7-9 NA NA CARIPYQPQHF TGTGCCAGAATCCCTTATCAGCCCCAGCATTTT
TRBJ2-2 14 TRBV6-1 NA NA CASSDTPETGELFF TGTGCCAGCAGTGATACTCCGGAGACCGGGGAGCTGTTTTTT
TRBJ2-5 14 TRBV7-3 NA NA CASSPGSPGETQYF TGTGCCAGCAGCCCAGGGAGCCCTGGCGAGACCCAGTACTTC
TRBJ2-7 16 TRBV11-3 TRBD2 NA CASSSSGSGETYEQYF TGTGCCAGCAGCTCCTCGGGAAGCGGGGAAACCTACGAGCAGTACTTC
TRBJ1-1 13 TRBV7-2 NA NA CASSLARQGRAFF TGTGCCAGCAGCTTAGCGCGTCAGGGAAGGGCTTTCTTT
TRBJ1-1 13 TRBV5-1 NA once CASSQGQNTEAFF TGCGCCAGCAGCCAAGGACAGAACACTGAAGCTTTCTTT
TRBJ1-2 15 TRBV19 TRBD1 NA CASLHPSGQGSGYTF TGTGCCAGTCTCCACCCGTCGGGACAGGGAAGTGGCTACACCTTC
TRBJ2-5 13 TRBV5-1 NA once CASSWELKETQYF TGCGCCAGCAGCTGGGAACTGAAAGAGACCCAGTACTTC
TRBJ2-7 14 TRBV15 TRBD1 few CATSRRDSAYEQYF TGTGCCACCAGCAGAAGGGACAGCGCCTACGAGCAGTACTTC
TRBJ2-2 15 TRBV10-3 TRBD1 NA CAISAIDRDTGELFF TGTGCCATCAGTGCTATTGACAGGGACACCGGGGAGCTGTTTTTT
TRBJ2-1 15 TRBV1 NA NA CTSSQEFVSYNEQFF TGCACCAGCAGCCAAGAGTTTGTGAGCTACAATGAGCAGTTCTTC
TRBJ1-3 17 TRBV10-2 NA NA CASSRSSRRASGNTIYF TGCGCCAGCAGCCGTTCGTCCCGGAGGGCCTCTGGAAACACCATATATTTT
TRBJ2-5 12 TRBV5-1 NA NA CASSHDQETQYF TGCGCCAGCAGCCACGATCAAGAGACCCAGTACTTC
TRBJ2-2 16 TRBV19 TRBD1 NA CASSAHGQGAIGELFF TGTGCCAGTAGTGCTCACGGACAGGGGGCGATCGGGGAGCTGTTTTTT
TRBJ2-5 14 TRBV9 NA once CASSVGSAQETQYF TGTGCCAGCAGCGTAGGGTCGGCACAAGAGACCCAGTACTTC
TRBJ1-1 11 TRBV10-3 NA NA CAIRGPRGAFF TGTGCCATCAGAGGTCCTAGAGGGGCTTTCTTT
TRBJ2-3 17 TRBV4-2 TRBD2 once CASSQEYGGAGTDTQYF TGTGCCAGCAGCCAAGAATACGGGGGGGCCGGCACAGATACGCAGTATTTT
TRBJ1-5 14 TRBV7-8 NA NA CASSEDSFNQPQHF TGTGCCAGCAGCGAAGACAGTTTCAATCAGCCCCAGCATTTT
TRBJ2-5 11 TRBV7-9 NA NA CASSTYETQYF TGTGCCAGCAGCACCTATGAGACCCAGTACTTC
TRBJ2-2 13 TRBV7-3 NA few CASSFGGSGELFF TGTGCCAGCAGCTTTGGAGGGTCCGGGGAGCTGTTTTTT
TRBJ1-3 14 TRBV5-1 NA NA CASSLDGIGNTIYF TGCGCCAGCAGCTTGGACGGTATCGGAAACACCATATATTTT
TRBJ1-3 15 TRBV2 NA NA CARAGTKGSGNTIYF TGTGCCAGAGCCGGGACAAAGGGCTCTGGAAACACCATATATTTT
TRBJ1-4 15 TRBV2 NA NA CASSENAGGNEKLFF TGTGCCAGCAGTGAAAACGCGGGCGGTAATGAAAAACTGTTTTTT
TRBJ1-2 16 TRBV6-4 TRBD1 NA CASNPIAGQGPHGYTF TGTGCCAGCAACCCAATCGCCGGACAGGGGCCCCATGGCTACACCTTC
TRBJ2-5 13 TRBV7-6 NA NA CASSRQRKETQYF TGTGCCAGCAGCCGTCAGAGGAAAGAGACCCAGTACTTC
TRBJ2-7 13 TRBV11-2 NA NA CASSLVVSYEQYF TGTGCCAGCAGCTTAGTGGTTTCCTACGAGCAGTACTTC
TRBJ1-1 11 TRBV20-1 NA NA CSARTGWSAFF TGCAGTGCTAGGACAGGATGGTCCGCTTTCTTT
TRBJ1-2 13 TRBV28 NA NA CASSFGQEGGYTF TGTGCCAGCAGTTTTGGCCAGGAGGGTGGCTACACCTTC
TRBJ2-1 16 TRBV27 TRBD2 NA CASSSASGGFYNEQFF TGTGCCAGCAGTTCGGCTAGCGGGGGGTTTTACAATGAGCAGTTCTTC
TRBJ1-1 14 TRBV7-9 TRBD1 once CASSFDREFAEAFF TGTGCCAGCAGCTTCGACAGGGAATTCGCTGAAGCTTTCTTT
TRBJ2-7 14 TRBV6-5 TRBD1 NA CASSYRDSYYEQYF TGTGCCAGCAGTTACCGGGACAGCTACTACGAGCAGTACTTC
TRBJ1-1 14 TRBV2 TRBD1 NA CASSLTGFQAEAFF TGTGCCAGCAGTCTGACAGGGTTTCAGGCTGAAGCTTTCTTT
TRBJ2-3 17 TRBV9 NA NA CASSVAPLWGGTDTQYF TGTGCCAGCAGCGTAGCCCCTTTGTGGGGGGGCACAGATACGCAGTATTTT
TRBJ2-1 16 TRBV5-1 TRBD2 NA CASRRSGGNSYNEQFF TGCGCCAGCAGGCGTAGCGGGGGGAACTCCTACAATGAGCAGTTCTTC
TRBJ1-1 13 TRBV14 NA once CASSQYGSLEAFF TGTGCCAGCAGCCAGTACGGTAGCCTTGAAGCTTTCTTT
TRBJ2-3 14 TRBV2 TRBD2 NA CASTSGGTTDTQYF TGTGCCAGCACTAGCGGGGGAACCACAGATACGCAGTATTTT
TRBJ2-2 15 TRBV5-1 NA NA CASSLQATNTGELFF TGCGCCAGCAGCCTACAAGCAACGAACACCGGGGAGCTGTTTTTT
TRBJ2-5 16 TRBV5-1 NA NA CASSSGDGFGFETQYF TGCGCCAGCAGCTCTGGGGACGGGTTTGGTTTCGAGACCCAGTACTTC
TRBJ1-2 14 TRBV10-2 NA once CASKAPLLFYGYTF TGCGCCAGCAAGGCCCCCCTCCTGTTCTATGGCTACACCTTC
TRBJ1-5 14 TRBV6-4 TRBD1 NA CASSEDRGTGPQHF TGTGCCAGCAGTGAAGACAGGGGGACTGGGCCCCAGCATTTT
TRBJ2-3 15 TRBV7-3 TRBD2 NA CASTLSGGDTDTQYF TGTGCCAGCACCCTGAGCGGGGGAGACACAGATACGCAGTATTTT
TRBJ1-1 13 TRBV9 NA NA CASTEAVGTEAFF TGTGCCAGCACGGAGGCAGTCGGCACTGAAGCTTTCTTT
TRBJ2-7 14 TRBV7-8 TRBD1 NA CASSAHGQGYEQYF TGTGCCAGCAGCGCCCACGGACAGGGCTACGAGCAGTACTTC
TRBJ2-5 14 TRBV5-6 NA NA CASSLLGGQETQYF TGTGCCAGCAGCTTGTTGGGGGGTCAAGAGACCCAGTACTTC
TRBJ2-1 15 TRBV11-3 TRBD1 NA CASSRGQGTYNEQFF TGTGCCAGCAGCCGAGGACAGGGCACCTACAATGAGCAGTTCTTC
TRBJ2-2 16 TRBV7-2 TRBD1 NA CASSRSPTGFTGELFF TGTGCCAGCAGCCGCTCACCGACAGGGTTTACCGGGGAGCTGTTTTTT
TRBJ2-1 16 TRBV7-9 NA NA CASNLARSLGYNEQFF TGTGCCAGCAACTTAGCGCGGAGTCTGGGGTACAATGAGCAGTTCTTC
TRBJ1-6 16 TRBV5-5 TRBD1 NA CASSRAGQGAGSPLHF TGTGCCAGCAGCAGAGCGGGACAGGGGGCGGGTTCACCCCTCCACTTT
TRBJ2-3 16 TRBV5-6 TRBD2 few CASSRILERGGDTQYF TGTGCCAGCAGCCGAATTTTGGAGCGGGGGGGAGATACGCAGTATTTT